Ten or more counts support the clone carrying this TCR beta chain. TCRdb recomputed calls from the 5' RACE reads with MiXCR, one row per CDR3 protein. The repertoire holds tens of thousands of distinct CDR3 sequences, with approximately 5.3% as singletons. This specimen comes from a study of early T cells in non-severe SARS-CoV-2 infection. Germline values: CDR1 SGHNT, CDR2 YYREEE (reference sequence). CDR3 length: 14 amino acids. The V and J ends lost 0 bases and 9 bases, in that order; junction bases with no gene match: 2. The sequence was obtained from an adult who was a healthcare worker with PCR-confirmed SARS-CoV-2 infection or an uninfected control (not recorded which). Sequenced material: whole blood. The rearrangement uses TRBV5-4 and TRBJ2-2; 10 bases fit TRBD1. DNA of the CDR3: TGTGCCAGCAGCTTGGGGGACAGGGGCCGGGAGCTGTTTTTT. Translated, it gives CASSLGDRGRELFF.